These 4 T cell receptor beta chains originate from one sample sequenced in a study of OX40 agonist ivuxolimab in advanced cancers. Here immunoSEQ multiplex PCR was the method, and the copy in TCRdb shows in-frame clones only, minus some. The sample has tens of thousands of clones, roughly four fifths seen once; the top ten hold around 5%. The sample consisted of CD4+ or CD8+ T cells sorted from blood, taken in a trial of the OX40 agonist ivuxolimab. Every receptor here comes from an adult with an advanced solid tumor such as melanoma, head and neck, liver or kidney cancer.

In its sample, this clone was seen once. The chain uses TRBV9 and TRBJ1-4; tentative D call: TRBD1 (6 bases). V lost 6 bases and J lost 8, with 17 bases in between. Germline CDR1 and CDR2: SGDLS and YYNGEE. The CDR3 has 14 residues. CDR3 DNA sequence: TGTGCCAGCAACCGTAGGGGGGCGGGCGAAAAACTGTTTTTT. This encodes CASNRRGAGEKLFF.

The gene calls are TRBV2 and TRBJ1-4; the match to TRBD1 covers 8 bases. J lost 8 bases, V lost 8 bases, and 4 bases had no gene match. Per the germline V gene, CDR1 is SNHLY and CDR2 is FYNNEI. There are 12 residues in the CDR3. CDR3: CASARGREKLFF. The DNA for the CDR3 is TGTGCCAGCGCCAGGGGGCGGGAAAAACTGTTTTTT.

The chain combines TRBV6-1 with TRBJ2-7, with D unresolved. This CDR3 contains 11 residues. Trimming left V 5 bases short and J 4 bases short, with 6 bases between. The germline gives CDR1 MNHNS, CDR2 SASEGT. CDR3 in amino acids: CASSIFYEQYF. The CDR3 nucleotides are TGTGCCAGCAGTATTTTTTACGAGCAGTACTTC.

CDR3 residues: CASSLAAGLAGYEQYF. As DNA, the CDR3 is TGTGCCAGCAGCTTAGCGGCCGGACTAGCGGGATACGAGCAGTACTTC. The chain combines TRBV7-2 with TRBJ2-7, with 12 nucleotides matching TRBD2. This CDR3 comprises 16 residues. V dropped 0 bases and J dropped 4; count of bases not matched to a gene: 4. The germline CDR1 and CDR2 sequences are SGHTA and FQGNSA. Supplemented by reference TRBV7-2 and TRBJ2-7, the full variable domain reads GAGVSQSPSNKVTEKGKDVELRCDPISGHTALYWYRQSLGQGLEFLIYFQGNSAPDKSGLPSDRFSAERTGGSVSTLTIQRTQQEDSAVYLCASSLAAGLAGYEQYFGPGTRLTVT.